This entry lists 27 T cell receptor beta chains sequenced from one sample in a study of blood T cell repertoires in COVID-19. Method: immunoSEQ multiplex PCR; TCRdb's copy keeps in-frame clones and lacks some. The sample holds about 98,000 clones; nearly 90% are singletons and the top ten take roughly 4.3%. Specimen: peripheral blood. These receptors were taken from a man in his 70s with acute or convalescent COVID-19.

This chain uses TRBV3-1 (or the pseudogene TRBV3-2) with TRBJ1-4; TRBD1 might be the D (5 bases). The V gene's germline CDR1 is LGHDT and CDR2 YNNKEL (reference sequence). The CDR3 extends over 15 amino acids. Trimming cost V 0 bases and J 7 bases, with 12 bases left between them. CDR3 in amino acids: CASSQEIGGGEKLFF. Written as DNA, the CDR3 is TGTGCCAGCAGCCAAGAGATCGGGGGAGGTGAAAAACTGTTTTTT.

The V call is TRBV5-1, the J call TRBJ1-3; the match to TRBD1 covers 7 bases. Germline V gene sequence: CDR1 SGHRS, CDR2 YFSETQ. The CDR3 loop spans 17 amino acids. The J segment lost 0 bases and the V segment lost 5 bases, leaving 11 bases of the junction unmatched. The CDR3 DNA is TGCGCCAGCAGGGAGGGACAGTACCAAAGCTCTGGAAACACCATATATTTT. The encoded protein is CASREGQYQSSGNTIYF.

The rearrangement uses TRBV5-6 and TRBJ1-2, with D possibly being TRBD1 (6 bases). The V gene lost 0 bases and the J gene lost 8 bases, with 17 bases spanning the gap. The length of the CDR3 is 15 residues. Germline V gene data show CDR1 as SGHDT and CDR2 as YYEEEE. The CDR3 is CASSLADRPVGGYTF. The CDR3 DNA follows: TGTGCCAGCAGCTTGGCCGACAGGCCGGTGGGGGGCTACACCTTC.

The V call is TRBV5-1, the J call TRBJ2-3; 9 positions match TRBD1. The CDR3 runs 15 residues. Germline assignment: CDR1 SGHRS and CDR2 YFSETQ. With V trimmed by 2 bases and J by 4 bases, 5 bases remained unmatched. The CDR3 spells CASSLQGARADTQYF. In DNA, the CDR3 is TGCGCCAGCAGCTTACAGGGGGCGCGGGCAGATACGCAGTATTTT.

This sequence joins TRBV5-1 and TRBJ1-1, with unresolved D. The V gene lost 3 bases and the J gene lost 2 bases, with 14 bases spanning the gap. The germline V gene encodes CDR1 SGHRS and CDR2 YFSETQ. The CDR3 contains 15 residues. The CDR3 here is CASSWSPPPNTEAFF. The CDR3 nucleotides are TGCGCCAGCAGCTGGAGTCCCCCCCCAAACACTGAAGCTTTCTTT. Based on the CDR3 plus reference TRBV5-1 and TRBJ1-1, the full variable domain is KAGVTQTPRYLIKTRGQQVTLSCSPISGHRSVSWYQQTPGQGLQFLFEYFSETQRNKGNFPGRFSGRQFSNSRSEMNVSTLELGDSALYLCASSWSPPPNTEAFFGQGTRLTVV.

The rearrangement joins TRBV7-9 to TRBJ2-5; tentatively, D is TRBD1 (5 bases). The germline CDR1 and CDR2 sequences are SEHNR and FQNEAQ (reference sequence). Trimming took 1 base from V and 4 from J, leaving 22 bases between them. The CDR3 is 18 amino acids. The CDR3 bases are TGTGCCAGCAGCTTAGGGGTTTCTGCGGCAGGGCCCGGAGAGACCCAGTACTTC. This encodes CASSLGVSAAGPGETQYF. Based on the CDR3 plus reference TRBV7-9 and TRBJ2-5, the full variable domain is DTGVSQNPRHKITKRGQNVTFRCDPISEHNRLYWYRQTLGQGPEFLTYFQNEAQLEKSRLLSDRFSAERPKGSFSTLEIQRTEQGDSAMYLCASSLGVSAAGPGETQYFGPGTRLLVL.

The V gene is TRBV6-5, the J gene TRBJ1-2, with 7 nucleotides matching TRBD1. Germline CDR1 reads MNHEY; CDR2 reads SVGAGI. With 2 bases clipped from V and 8 bases from J, the junction kept 5 bases outside the gene matches. The CDR3 is 13 amino acids. CDR3 in amino acids: CASSYVRGSGYTF. The CDR3 DNA sequence: TGTGCCAGCAGTTACGTCAGGGGGTCAGGCTACACCTTC.

V is TRBV5-1 and J is TRBJ2-7; TRBD2 matches 9 bases. Germline-derived CDR1 and CDR2 are SGHRS and YFSETQ. The ends lost 7 bases at V and 0 bases at J; junction bases unmatched: 11. CDR3 length: 16 residues. CDR3 nucleotide sequence: TGCGCCAGCCGACCCAATGGCGGGGGGGCCTCCTACGAGCAGTACTTC. Amino acid sequence: CASRPNGGGASYEQYF.

The chain recombines TRBV7-2 with TRBJ1-6; no reliable D call. This CDR3 is built from 14 residues. Per the germline V gene, CDR1 is SGHTA and CDR2 is FQGNSA. Between the trimmed V and J ends, which lost 3 bases and 8 bases, there was a span of 11 bases. The CDR3 region has the DNA TGTGCCAGCAGCTTTCGATTTCAGGATTCACCCCTCCACTTT. Translation: CASSFRFQDSPLHF.

The V and J genes are TRBV5-4 and TRBJ2-3; 9 nucleotides match TRBD1. The CDR3 is made up of 14 amino acids. Germline CDR1 reads SGHNT; CDR2 reads YYREEE (reference sequence). V shed 4 bases and J 6 bases; nucleotides not matched to a gene: 6. CDR3 coding DNA: TGTGCCAGCAGCCCCGGGACAGGGTCTGATACGCAGTATTTT. Translated: CASSPGTGSDTQYF.

V and J are TRBV6-1 and TRBJ1-4, with a weak D call TRBD1 (5 bases). Trimming cost V 2 bases and J 6 bases, with 7 bases left between them. From germline, CDR1 is MNHNS and CDR2 SASEGT. This CDR3 contains 13 residues. CDR3 sequence reads: CASSESGDEKLFF. Written as DNA, the CDR3 is TGTGCCAGCAGTGAATCGGGGGATGAAAAACTGTTTTTT.

J is TRBJ2-7 and V is TRBV5-6, with D maybe TRBD1 (6 bases). The germline V gene encodes CDR1 SGHDT and CDR2 YYEEEE. The CDR3 extends over 13 amino acids. The ends were cut back, 2 bases at V and 7 bases at J, with 13 bases in the middle. CDR3 nucleotides: TGTGCCAGCAGCTTCCAGGGGCCGGGAGAGCAGTACGTC. This codes for CASSFQGPGEQYV.

This chain connects TRBV7-9 to TRBJ1-2; tentatively, D is TRBD1 (6 bases). The V end lost 1 base, the J end lost 7 bases, and 10 bases lay between the germline ends. CDR1 is SEHNR, CDR2 FQNEAQ, per germline (reference sequence). The CDR3 length is 13 residues. Here the CDR3 DNA reads TGTGCCAGCAGCTTAGACAGGGTTGGTGGCTACACCTTC. This sequence encodes CASSLDRVGGYTF. Looking up the rest from reference TRBV7-9 and TRBJ1-2 gives the full variable domain: DTGVSQNPRHKITKRGQNVTFRCDPISEHNRLYWYRQTLGQGPEFLTYFQNEAQLEKSRLLSDRFSAERPKGSFSTLEIQRTEQGDSAMYLCASSLDRVGGYTFGSGTRLTVV.

The chain recombines TRBV10-3 with TRBJ2-5, with 8 bases aligning to TRBD1. Trimming at V came to 5 bases and at J to 4 bases, leaving 6 bases not matched to a gene. Per germline, CDR1 ENHRY and CDR2 SYGVKD. The CDR3 length is 14 residues. CDR3 bases: TGTGCCATCAGTTGGACAGGGCGAGGAGAGACCCAGTACTTC. Protein: CAISWTGRGETQYF.

This chain uses TRBV30 with TRBJ2-7, with D perhaps TRBD2 (6 bases). The CDR3 totals 12 residues. V dropped 0 bases and J dropped 4 bases, with 7 bases sitting between them. In germline, CDR1 is GTSNPN, CDR2 SVGIG (reference sequence). The CDR3 is CAWSVGGYEQYF. DNA of the CDR3: TGTGCCTGGAGTGTGGGAGGATACGAGCAGTACTTC.

The rearrangement links TRBV6-1 to TRBJ1-1, with D perhaps TRBD1 (6 bases). This CDR3 contains 13 residues. V was clipped by 1 base and J by 5 bases, with 8 bases between them. CDR1 MNHNS and CDR2 SASEGT come from the germline V gene. The CDR3 sequence is CASSEGGRTEAFF. In DNA, the CDR3 is TGTGCCAGCAGTGAAGGGGGGCGGACTGAAGCTTTCTTT.

The chain recombines TRBV24-1 with TRBJ2-1, with TRBD1 as a possible D gene (7 bases). This CDR3 contains 16 residues. Germline loops: CDR1 KGHDR, CDR2 SFDVKD. The V end lost 4 bases, the J end lost 0 bases, and 12 bases lay between the germline ends. CDR3 sequence (DNA): TGTGCCACCAGTGACCCAGGGGGGAACTCCTACAATGAGCAGTTCTTC. Translation gives CATSDPGGNSYNEQFF.

This chain uses TRBV2 with TRBJ1-2, with a weak D call TRBD1 (6 bases). V dropped 6 bases and J dropped 7 bases, with 21 bases sitting between them. This CDR3 has 15 residues. CDR1 is SNHLY and CDR2 is FYNNEI in the germline V gene. CDR3 amino acids: CASSRLGQNRIGYTF. CDR3 coding DNA: TGTGCCAGCAGCCGCCTTGGACAGAATAGAATTGGCTACACCTTC.

The chain couples TRBV28 to TRBJ1-4; no clear D gene. In germline, CDR1 is MDHEN, CDR2 SYDVKM. The CDR3 is 14 amino acids. The V end was cut by 6 bases, the J end by 4 bases, with 12 bases between. CDR3 protein: CASSLGGVNEKLFF. The CDR3 nucleotides are TGTGCCAGCAGCCTGGGAGGAGTTAATGAAAAACTGTTTTTT.

The gene calls are TRBV5-1 and TRBJ1-5; perhaps TRBD1 as D (6 bases). CDR1 and CDR2 from the germline V gene are SGHRS and YFSETQ. The CDR3 sequence is 13 residues long. The germline V and J ends were trimmed by 4 bases and 8 bases, with 13 bases remaining between them. The CDR3 region is CASSLRGSEPQHF. The CDR3, as DNA: TGCGCCAGCAGCCTCAGGGGCTCGGAGCCCCAGCATTTT.

The J gene is TRBJ2-7, the V gene TRBV5-1; D is perhaps TRBD2 (5 bases). The CDR3 extends over 14 amino acids. Trimming stripped 2 bases from V and 1 base from J, with 10 bases between. Germline CDR1 reads SGHRS; CDR2 reads YFSETQ. The CDR3 spells CASSLIPGSYEQYF. The CDR3 region has the DNA TGCGCCAGCAGCTTAATCCCGGGATCCTACGAGCAGTACTTC.

The V and J genes are TRBV5-1 and TRBJ2-1; 8 nucleotides line up with TRBD1. V dropped 0 bases and J dropped 0; count of bases not matched to a gene: 2. CDR1 SGHRS and CDR2 YFSETQ come from the germline V gene. This CDR3 spans 16 amino acids. DNA for the CDR3: TGCGCCAGCAGCTTGGGGACAGGGAGCTCCTACAATGAGCAGTTCTTC. Translated: CASSLGTGSSYNEQFF.

This clone was seen once. The chain has TRBV5-1 and TRBJ2-5; D might be TRBD1 (5 bases). Germline V gene data show CDR1 as SGHRS and CDR2 as YFSETQ. This CDR3 has 13 residues. V was trimmed by 4 bases and J by 2 bases, leaving 9 bases between them. The CDR3 sequence: CASSQTEQETQYF. CDR3 DNA: TGCGCCAGCAGCCAGACAGAACAAGAGACCCAGTACTTC.

J is TRBJ1-6 and V is TRBV15; D might be TRBD1 (6 bases). Trimming shortened V by 1 base and J by 3 bases, and 10 bases separated the two germline ends. The CDR3 sequence is 16 residues long. CDR1 is LNHNV, CDR2 YYDKDF, per germline (reference sequence). The CDR3 sequence: CATSRAGAGYNSPLHF. The CDR3 coding sequence is TGTGCCACCAGCAGAGCAGGGGCTGGCTATAATTCACCCCTCCACTTT.

V is TRBV7-8 and J is TRBJ1-2; possibly TRBD1 for D (5 bases). CDR1 is SGHVS, CDR2 FQNEAQ, per germline. V was clipped by 1 base and J by 4 bases, with 16 bases between them. This CDR3 spans 16 amino acids. The CDR3 region is CASSLVPTKGAYGYTF. The CDR3, as DNA: TGTGCCAGCAGCTTAGTTCCGACGAAAGGGGCCTATGGCTACACCTTC.

The rearrangement links TRBV7-8 to TRBJ1-5; weak D call: TRBD1 (5 bases). The V gene lost 1 base and the J gene lost 2 bases, with 15 bases spanning the gap. This CDR3 has 17 residues. Germline CDR1 is SGHVS and CDR2 is FQNEAQ. CDR3 sequence (DNA): TGTGCCAGCAGCTTAGGGGGACTGGGGCAAGGCAATCAGCCCCAGCATTTT. This codes for CASSLGGLGQGNQPQHF.

The CDR3 loop reads CASIHRGTANTEAFF. CDR3 nucleotides: TGTGCCAGCATCCATAGAGGGACAGCGAACACTGAAGCTTTCTTT. The chain recombines TRBV7-8 with TRBJ1-1, with 7 positions matching TRBD1. The CDR3 is 15 residues long. Trimming at V came to 7 bases and at J to 1 base, leaving 9 bases not matched to a gene. Germline values: CDR1 SGHVS, CDR2 FQNEAQ.